This TCR beta chain originates from a study of cytomegalovirus exposure and HLA in healthy donors. Study-wide findings and caveats: Sequencing probably produced one cluster of sequence variants that were highly shared.

This clone was picked up a small number of times. What it binds is unknown. Researchers ran the PCR with 60 Vbeta and 13 Jbeta primers. Repertoires were generated with immunoSEQ multiplex PCR, while TCRdb's copy carries only in-frame clones and drops some. The repertoire has around 110,000 clones, approximately 70% of them found once; the top ten carry 8.7%. The germline CDR1 and CDR2 sequences are GTSNPN and SVGIG (reference sequence). The CDR3 covers 15 residues. V lost 6 bases, J lost 0 bases, and 12 bases lay in between. The rearrangement joins TRBV30 to TRBJ1-6; the D is unclear. What was sequenced was PBMCs. The receptor's source is a man under 40 in good health and CMV-seropositive. The CDR3 DNA is TGTGCCTGTAAACTAAGCGTCTCCTATAATTCACCCCTCCACTTT. This gives the protein CACKLSVSYNSPLHF.